This TCR beta chain was identified during a study of cytomegalovirus exposure and HLA in healthy donors. Use of 60 Vbeta and 13 Jbeta primers characterized the PCR. The repertoire was sequenced with immunoSEQ multiplex PCR; TCRdb's copy has only in-frame clones and lacks some. The sample lists some 140,000 clones, about 66% occurring once. The study's findings and limits: More clonal expansion characterized HLA-associated TCR beta chains than equally common others in a later analysis. Published work reported that the classifier diagnosed cytomegalovirus status with high specificity and sensitivity. In a later analysis, specific HLA alleles were associated with 15,000 or so TCR beta sequences at a 0.05 false discovery rate.

For this clone: The antigen is not known.

Healthy people donating bone marrow made up the donors. The specimen was PBMCs. This receptor was identified in a human donor in good health.

In DNA, the CDR3 is TGTGCCAGCAGCCAAGAAGGAGGACTAGCGGGAGATACGCAGTATTTT. Residues: CASSQEGGLAGDTQYF. This chain uses TRBV4-2 with TRBJ2-3; 11 positions match TRBD2. The germline CDR1 and CDR2 sequences are LGHNA and YNFKEQ. The CDR3 length is 16 residues. J lost 5 bases, V lost 0 bases, and 4 bases had no gene match.